This T cell receptor (beta chain) was found in a study of identical twins. Study-level findings and limits: Partial confounding of zero-insertion analyses by invariant MAIT and iNKT cells was possible. Twins shared out-of-frame alpha sequences with excess low generation probability. High-abundance cord blood beta clonotypes had fewer insertions; memory repertoires showed none.

TCRdb re-called the 5' RACE reads with MiXCR, one entry per CDR3 protein. This table has nearly 900,000 distinct CDR3 sequences, roughly 12% appearing once. Germline loops: CDR1 SNHLY, CDR2 FYNNEI. V gave up 5 bases and J gave up 14 bases, with 25 bases separating them. CDR3 length: 16 amino acids. Turning to this clonotype: Its antigen is currently unknown.

These data also formed part of another study, on yellow fever vaccine responses in identical twins.

This clonotype was sampled from a woman aged 18-35 years in good health. The material sequenced was PBMCs. This sequence joins TRBV2 and TRBJ1-6; D possibly corresponds to TRBD1 (6 bases). The CDR3 DNA sequence: TGTGCCAGCAGTCCGCCCGTAACAGGGCTCCTGGACTCCCTCCACTTT. This codes for CASSPPVTGLLDSLHF.